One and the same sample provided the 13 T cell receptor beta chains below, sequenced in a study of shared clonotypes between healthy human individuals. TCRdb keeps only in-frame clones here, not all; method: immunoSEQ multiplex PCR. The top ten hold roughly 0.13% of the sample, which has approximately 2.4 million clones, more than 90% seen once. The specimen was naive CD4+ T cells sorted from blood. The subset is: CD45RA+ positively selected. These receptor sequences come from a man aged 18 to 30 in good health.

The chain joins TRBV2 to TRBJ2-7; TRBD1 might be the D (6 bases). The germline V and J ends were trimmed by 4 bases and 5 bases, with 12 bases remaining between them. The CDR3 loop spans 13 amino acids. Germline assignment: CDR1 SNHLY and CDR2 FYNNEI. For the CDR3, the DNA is TGTGCCAGCAGTGGTCCAGGGGTGAACGAGCAGTACTTC. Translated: CASSGPGVNEQYF. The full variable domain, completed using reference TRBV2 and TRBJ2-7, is EPEVTQTPSHQVTQMGQEVILRCVPISNHLYFYWYRQILGQKVEFLVSFYNNEISEKSEIFDDQFSVERPDGSNFTLKIRSTKLEDSAMYFCASSGPGVNEQYFGPGTRLTVT.

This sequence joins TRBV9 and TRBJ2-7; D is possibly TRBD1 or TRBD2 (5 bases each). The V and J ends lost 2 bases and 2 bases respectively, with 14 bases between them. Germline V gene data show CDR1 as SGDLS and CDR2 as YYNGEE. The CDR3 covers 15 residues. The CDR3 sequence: CASSVRDAHAYEQYF. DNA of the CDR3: TGTGCCAGCAGCGTCCGGGACGCGCACGCCTACGAGCAGTACTTC.

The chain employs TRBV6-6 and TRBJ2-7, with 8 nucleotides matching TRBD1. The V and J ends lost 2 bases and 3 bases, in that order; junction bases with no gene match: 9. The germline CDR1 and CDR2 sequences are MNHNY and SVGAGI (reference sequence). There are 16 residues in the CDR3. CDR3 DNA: TGTGCCAGCAGTTACAAGAGTCAGGGGGCCCTCTACGAGCAGTACTTC. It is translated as CASSYKSQGALYEQYF.

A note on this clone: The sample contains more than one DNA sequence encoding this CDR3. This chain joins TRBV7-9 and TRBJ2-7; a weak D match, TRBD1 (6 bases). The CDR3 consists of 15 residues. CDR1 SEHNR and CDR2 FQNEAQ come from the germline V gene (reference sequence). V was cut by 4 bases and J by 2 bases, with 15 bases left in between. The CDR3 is CASSSGTSVPYEQYF. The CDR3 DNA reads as TGTGCCAGCAGCTCTGGGACATCGGTGCCCTACGAGCAGTACTTC.

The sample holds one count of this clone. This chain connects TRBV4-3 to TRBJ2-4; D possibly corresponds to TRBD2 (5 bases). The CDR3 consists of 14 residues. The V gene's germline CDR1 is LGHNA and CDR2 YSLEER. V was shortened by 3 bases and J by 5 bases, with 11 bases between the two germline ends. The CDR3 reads CASSQVGLENIQYF. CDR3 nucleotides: TGCGCCAGCAGCCAGGTCGGACTGGAAAACATTCAGTACTTC.

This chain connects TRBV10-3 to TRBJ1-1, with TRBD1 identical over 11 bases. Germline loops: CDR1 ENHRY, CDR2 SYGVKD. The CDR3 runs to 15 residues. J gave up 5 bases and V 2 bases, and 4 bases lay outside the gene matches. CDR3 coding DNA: TGTGCCATCAGTGAGGCGGGACAGGGGGTAACTGAAGCTTTCTTT. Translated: CAISEAGQGVTEAFF.

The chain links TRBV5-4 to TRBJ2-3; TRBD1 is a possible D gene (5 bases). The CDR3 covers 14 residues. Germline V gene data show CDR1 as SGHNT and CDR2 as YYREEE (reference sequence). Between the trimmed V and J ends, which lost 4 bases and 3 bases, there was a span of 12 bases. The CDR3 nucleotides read TGTGCCAGCAGCCAAATTCAGGGAACAGATACGCAGTATTTT. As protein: CASSQIQGTDTQYF.

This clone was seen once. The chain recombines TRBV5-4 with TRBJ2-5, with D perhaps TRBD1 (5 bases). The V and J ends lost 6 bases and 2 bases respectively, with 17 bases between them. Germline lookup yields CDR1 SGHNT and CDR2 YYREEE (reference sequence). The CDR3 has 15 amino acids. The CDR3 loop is CASTPSGRAQETQYF. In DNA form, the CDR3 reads TGTGCCAGCACCCCGTCGGGCAGGGCTCAAGAGACCCAGTACTTC.

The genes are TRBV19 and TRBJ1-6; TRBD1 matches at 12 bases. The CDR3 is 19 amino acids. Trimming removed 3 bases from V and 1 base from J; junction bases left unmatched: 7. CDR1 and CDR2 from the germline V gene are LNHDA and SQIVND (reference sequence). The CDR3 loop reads CASSIAGTGGASYNSPLHF. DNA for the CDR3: TGTGCCAGTAGTATTGCCGGGACAGGGGGCGCATCCTATAATTCACCCCTCCACTTT.

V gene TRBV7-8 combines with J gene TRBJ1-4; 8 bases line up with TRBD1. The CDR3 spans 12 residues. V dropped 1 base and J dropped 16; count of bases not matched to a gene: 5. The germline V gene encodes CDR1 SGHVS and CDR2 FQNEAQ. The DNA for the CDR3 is TGTGCCAGCAGCTTAGTGACAGGGGAAAAGTTTTTT. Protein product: CASSLVTGEKFF.

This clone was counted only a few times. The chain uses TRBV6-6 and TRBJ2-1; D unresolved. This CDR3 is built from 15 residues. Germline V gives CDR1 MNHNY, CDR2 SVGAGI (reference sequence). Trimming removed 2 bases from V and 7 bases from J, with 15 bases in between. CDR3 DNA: TGTGCCAGCAGTTACGGTGGCCCAGAACTGAATGAGCAGTTCTTC. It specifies CASSYGGPELNEQFF.

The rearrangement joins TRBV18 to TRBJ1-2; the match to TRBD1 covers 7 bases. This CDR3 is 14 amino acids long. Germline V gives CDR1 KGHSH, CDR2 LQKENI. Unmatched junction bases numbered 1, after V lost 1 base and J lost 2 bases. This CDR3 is CASSPLGQNYGYTF. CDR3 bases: TGTGCCAGCTCACCACTGGGACAGAACTATGGCTACACCTTC.

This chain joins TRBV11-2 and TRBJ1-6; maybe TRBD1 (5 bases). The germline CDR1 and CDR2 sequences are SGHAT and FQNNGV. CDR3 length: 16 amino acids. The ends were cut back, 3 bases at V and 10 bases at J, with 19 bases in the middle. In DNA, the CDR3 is TGTGCCAGCAGCTTTCAGGCCGGGACGCTTGGATCACCCCTCCACTTT. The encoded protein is CASSFQAGTLGSPLHF. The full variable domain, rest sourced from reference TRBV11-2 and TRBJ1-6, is EAGVAQSPRYKIIEKRQSVAFWCNPISGHATLYWYQQILGQGPKLLIQFQNNGVVDDSQLPKDRFSAERLKGVDSTLKIQPAKLEDSAVYLCASSFQAGTLGSPLHFGNGTRLTVT.